This TCR beta chain was identified in a study of T-cell reconstitution after alpha-beta-depleted transplantation in children. Regarding the study as a whole: Some patients showed high day-60 TCRbeta diversity, which derived from surviving recipient T cells and thymic progenitors. It was newly produced T cells that mostly accounted for T-cell counts and diversity one year after transplant. It was reported that alpha-beta T cells came from several hundred expanded graft clones (about two months after transplant).

Unique molecular identifiers were incorporated when the TCRbeta library was constructed. A single record per CDR3 protein comes from TCRdb applying MiXCR to the PCR reads. Of 600,000 or so distinct CDR3 sequences listed, more than 20% are singletons. From germline, CDR1 is SGHAT and CDR2 FQNNGV. V lost 0 bases to trimming and J lost 8 bases, with 16 bases between them. The CDR3 spans 15 residues. About this clonotype itself: What it recognizes is unknown.

This sequence joins TRBV11-2 and TRBJ1-2; D call uncertain. The sequence came from a boy under three years old who had a stem cell transplant for acute myeloid leukemia, so the T cells may come from the graft donor. The sequences come from PBMCs, mostly from graft donor cells, collected 360 days after TCRalphabeta/CD19-depleted stem cell transplant. CDR3 bases: TGTGCCAGCAGCTTAGAAACCGGATCCCTCAGGGGCTACACCTTC. It codes for CASSLETGSLRGYTF.